This T cell receptor beta chain appears in the sequencing data of a study of PD-1 blockade in mismatch repair-deficient tumors. On the study more broadly: Patients had 11 to 13 mismatch repair-deficient cancer types and were previously treated and progressing.

The CDR3 is 16 residues long. The V and J ends lost 5 bases and 3 bases respectively, with 17 bases between them. Germline V CDR1 and CDR2: SGHTA, FQGNSA. Some clones are missing from TCRdb's copy, which holds only in-frame ones; the method was immunoSEQ multiplex PCR. The table lists under 150,000 clones, roughly 86% of them singletons. PCR or immunohistochemistry showed mismatch repair deficiency in every enrolled patient. TCRs were sequenced from a few patients responding to pembrolizumab. Overall study findings and caveats: Tumor-resident clones, often absent from pretreatment blood, expanded after pembrolizumab and then contracted.

As to this clone: Its antigen is not known.

The material sequenced was peripheral blood, taken approximately 71 weeks after starting pembrolizumab. The sequence was collected from an adult with mismatch repair-deficient cancer. The V and J genes are TRBV7-2 and TRBJ1-5; no definite D call. This chain's CDR3 is CASSPAADQINQPQHF. Written as DNA, the CDR3 is TGTGCCAGCAGCCCAGCGGCAGATCAGATCAATCAGCCCCAGCATTTT.